Presented here are 20 T cell receptor beta chains from one specimen sequenced in a study of T cell responses to AZD1222 COVID-19 vaccine. Some clones are missing from TCRdb's copy, which holds only in-frame ones; the method was immunoSEQ multiplex PCR. Of approximately 99,000 clones detected, roughly nine tenths appear once; the ten largest clones hold 2.5% to 3%. This sample comprised peripheral blood, obtained on day 0 of AZD1222 vaccination. The origin of the receptors is an adult in good health.

The chain recombines TRBV29-1 with TRBJ1-2; D unclear. This CDR3 is 10 amino acids long. In germline, CDR1 is SQVTM, CDR2 ANQGSEA. V dropped 3 bases and J dropped 13 bases, with 12 bases sitting between them. The CDR3 reads CSVEGHSGTF. CDR3 nucleotide sequence: TGCAGCGTTGAGGGCCACTCGGGCACCTTC.

In the case of this clone: The junction and the germline gene differ at one end; a read error may be behind it. The same CDR3 can be traced to other DNA sequences in this sample. The chain has TRBV5-1 and TRBJ1-3; D is ambiguous. This CDR3 contains 14 residues. Germline loops: CDR1 SGHRS, CDR2 YFSETQ. The CDR3 reads CASSLAGRGNTIYF. CDR3 DNA: TGTGCCAGCAGTCTGGCAGGCAGGGGAAACACCATATATTTT.

The chain carries TRBV24-1 and TRBJ1-5; tentatively, D is TRBD1 (6 bases). With 4 bases removed from V and 2 bases from J, the gap between germline ends came to 8 bases. The CDR3 consists of 14 residues. The V gene's germline CDR1 is KGHDR and CDR2 SFDVKD. CDR3 DNA sequence: TGTGCCACCAGTGAACCAGGGGGCAATCAGCCCCAGCATTTT. Translating it yields CATSEPGGNQPQHF.

CDR3 protein: CASSQEESVLSRGYTF. The CDR3 bases are TGTGCCAGCAGCCAAGAAGAGTCAGTTTTATCTCGTGGCTACACCTTC. The genes are TRBV4-2 and TRBJ1-2; D gene ambiguous. Looked up from germline, CDR1 is LGHNA and CDR2 is YNFKEQ. The CDR3 extends over 16 amino acids. With 0 bases removed from V and 7 bases from J, the gap between germline ends came to 18 bases.

This chain uses TRBV7-9 with TRBJ2-6; D is unclear. V lost 3 bases and J 4 bases, leaving 7 bases between the germline ends. The CDR3 has 14 residues. CDR1 and CDR2 from the germline V gene are SEHNR and FQNEAQ (reference sequence). The CDR3 here is CASSLAGGANVLTF. The CDR3, as DNA: TGTGCCAGCAGCTTGGCAGGCGGGGCCAACGTCCTGACTTTC.

The chain combines TRBV7-3 with TRBJ2-1; 8 bases line up with TRBD2. This CDR3 region has 15 residues. CDR1 is SGHTA, CDR2 FQGTGA, per germline. Trimming removed 2 bases from V and 2 bases from J; junction bases left unmatched: 2. CDR3 coding DNA: TGTGCCAGCAGCTTAGCGGGAGGTCCCTACAATGAGCAGTTCTTC. Protein: CASSLAGGPYNEQFF.

The chain recombines TRBV2 with TRBJ1-6, with TRBD1 matching over 9 bases. Germline lookup yields CDR1 SNHLY and CDR2 FYNNEI. This CDR3 region has 13 residues. V dropped 5 bases and J dropped 13; count of bases not matched to a gene: 6. The CDR3 nucleotides read TGTGCCAGCAGTCCACGGGACAGGGCCCCCCTCCACTTT. Translated, it gives CASSPRDRAPLHF.

In regard to this clone: One junction end disagrees with the germline gene, perhaps due to a read error. The rearrangement links TRBV5-1 to TRBJ1-4; D not resolved. This CDR3 contains 15 residues. Looked up from germline, CDR1 is SGHRS and CDR2 is YFSETQ. The CDR3, as DNA: TGTGCCAGCAGCTTAGTGCCAGCTTCTAATGAAAAACTGTTTTTT. Translating gives CASSLVPASNEKLFF.

This clone has just one count. This chain links TRBV10-3 with TRBJ1-2, with D maybe TRBD1 (6 bases). From germline, CDR1 is ENHRY and CDR2 SYGVKD. Trimming cost V 4 bases and J 2 bases, with 11 bases left between them. The CDR3 contains 14 residues. Here the CDR3 DNA reads TGTGCCATCAGTGCCCCGGGGGGCAACTATGGCTACACCTTC. Its protein product is CAISAPGGNYGYTF.

The chain carries TRBV13 and TRBJ1-5; D remains ambiguous. Germline V CDR1 and CDR2: PRHDT, FYEKMQ (reference sequence). The CDR3 is 18 residues long. Trimming cost V 1 base and J 2 bases, with 18 bases left between them. Here the CDR3 reads CASSLEQRVGHGNQPQHF. CDR3 sequence (DNA): TGTGCCAGCAGCTTAGAACAGCGAGTTGGGCATGGCAATCAGCCCCAGCATTTT. Looking up the rest from reference TRBV13 and TRBJ1-5 gives the full variable domain: AAGVIQSPRHLIKEKRETATLKCYPIPRHDTVYWYQQGPGQDPQFLISFYEKMQSDKGSIPDRFSAQQFSDYHSELNMSSLELGDSALYFCASSLEQRVGHGNQPQHFGDGTRLSIL.

In its sample, this clone was seen once. This chain connects TRBV29-1 to TRBJ2-3; tentative D call: TRBD2 (5 bases). Trimming pared 0 bases from V and 8 bases from J, leaving 21 bases between. The germline V gene encodes CDR1 SQVTM and CDR2 ANQGSEA. This CDR3 is built from 16 residues. The CDR3 spells CSVEDRLAVGLGTQYF. As DNA, the CDR3 is TGCAGCGTTGAAGATAGGCTAGCAGTGGGATTGGGTACGCAGTATTTT.

The chain has TRBV11-3 and TRBJ2-5, with D perhaps matching TRBD1 or TRBD2 (6 bases each). The V gene lost 0 bases and the J gene lost 5 bases, with 16 bases spanning the gap. Germline CDR1 is SGHNT and CDR2 is YENEEA. The CDR3 extends over 16 amino acids. CDR3 amino acids: CASSLDGQRGRETQYF. For the CDR3, the DNA is TGTGCCAGCAGCTTAGACGGACAGCGAGGGAGGGAGACCCAGTACTTC.

The chain couples TRBV18 to TRBJ1-5; 8 nucleotides agree with TRBD1. This CDR3 spans 15 amino acids. From germline, CDR1 is KGHSH and CDR2 LQKENI. Trimming removed 4 bases from V and 9 bases from J; junction bases left unmatched: 11. The CDR3 DNA reads TGTGCCAGCTCACAGGGACAGGACCCTGATAGGCCCCAGCATTTT. Protein: CASSQGQDPDRPQHF.

J is TRBJ1-1 and V is TRBV2; 12 positions agree with TRBD1. The ends lost 8 bases at V and 6 bases at J; junction bases unmatched: 4. This CDR3 spans 13 amino acids. CDR1 is SNHLY, CDR2 FYNNEI, per germline. CDR3 residues: CASGGQGASEAFF. The CDR3, as DNA: TGTGCCAGCGGGGGACAGGGGGCGTCTGAAGCTTTCTTT.

The V gene is TRBV11-3, the J gene TRBJ1-2; D possibly corresponds to TRBD1 (5 bases). The CDR3 has 16 amino acids. The V end was cut by 0 bases, the J end by 4 bases, with 15 bases between. Germline V gene sequence: CDR1 SGHNT, CDR2 YENEEA. The CDR3 coding sequence is TGTGCCAGCAGCTTAGAAGGCAGGGCGGGCCTCTATGGCTACACCTTC. Protein product: CASSLEGRAGLYGYTF.

The chain carries TRBV19 and TRBJ2-1; 9 nucleotides line up with TRBD1. The trim removed 4 bases at V and 4 bases at J, leaving 8 bases unmatched. Germline V gene lookup returns CDR1 LNHDA and CDR2 SQIVND (reference sequence). The CDR3 runs 16 residues. CDR3 protein: CASSTRTGAVYNEQFF. The CDR3 nucleotides read TGTGCCAGTAGTACCCGGACAGGGGCGGTATACAATGAGCAGTTCTTC.

V and J are TRBV5-4 and TRBJ1-2; D is undetermined. Germline V lookup: CDR1 SGHNT, CDR2 YYREEE (reference sequence). The germline V and J ends were trimmed by 3 bases and 6 bases, with 21 bases remaining between them. The CDR3 is made up of 16 amino acids. The CDR3 DNA follows: TGTGCCAGCAGCTATGGCGTCCGCAAACGGGGAGATGGCTACACCTTC. Protein product: CASSYGVRKRGDGYTF.

This clone appeared a single time. The J gene is TRBJ1-6, the V gene TRBV9, with 9 bases matching TRBD1. The CDR3 covers 15 residues. Germline trimming cut 3 bases from V and 5 bases from J; bases unmatched to any gene: 3. From germline, CDR1 is SGDLS and CDR2 YYNGEE. This chain's CDR3 is CASSAGTGNNSPLHF. The CDR3 nucleotides are TGTGCCAGCAGCGCCGGGACAGGGAATAATTCACCCCTCCACTTT.

V usage is TRBV4-3 and J usage is TRBJ2-3, with D tentatively TRBD1 (6 bases). Germline CDR1 is LGHNA and CDR2 is YSLEER. Trimming took 0 bases from V and 0 from J, leaving 16 bases between them. CDR3 length: 18 residues. CDR3 protein: CASSQDGGYGGSTDTQYF. The CDR3 region has the DNA TGCGCCAGCAGCCAAGATGGGGGCTACGGCGGAAGCACAGATACGCAGTATTTT.

The chain recombines TRBV7-8 with TRBJ1-1, with unresolved D. The germline V and J ends were trimmed by 2 bases and 4 bases, with 14 bases remaining between them. Germline lookup yields CDR1 SGHVS and CDR2 FQNEAQ. There are 15 residues in the CDR3. CDR3 loop: CASSLNGRWVTEAFF. CDR3 coding DNA: TGTGCCAGCAGCTTAAATGGGCGCTGGGTCACTGAAGCTTTCTTT.